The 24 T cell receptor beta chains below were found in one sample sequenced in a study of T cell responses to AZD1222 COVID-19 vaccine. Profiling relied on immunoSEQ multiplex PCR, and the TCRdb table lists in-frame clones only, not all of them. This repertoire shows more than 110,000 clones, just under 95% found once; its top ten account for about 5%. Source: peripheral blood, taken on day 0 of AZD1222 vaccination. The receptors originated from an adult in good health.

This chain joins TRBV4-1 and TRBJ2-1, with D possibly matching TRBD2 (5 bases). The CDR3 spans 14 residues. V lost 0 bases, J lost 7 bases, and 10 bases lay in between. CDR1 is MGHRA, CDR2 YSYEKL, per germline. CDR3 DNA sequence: TGCGCCAGCAGCCAAGACACTAGTGTGAATGAGCAGTTCTTC. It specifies CASSQDTSVNEQFF.

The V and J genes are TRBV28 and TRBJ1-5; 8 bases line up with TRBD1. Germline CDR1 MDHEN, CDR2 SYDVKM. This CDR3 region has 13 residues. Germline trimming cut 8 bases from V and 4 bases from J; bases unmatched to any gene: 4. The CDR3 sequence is CASYRTGNQPQHF. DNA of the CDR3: TGTGCCAGCTACCGGACAGGGAATCAGCCCCAGCATTTT.

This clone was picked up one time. Written as DNA, the CDR3 is TGCAGTGCTAGTGGGGAGGCAGAAAGGGGCACCGGGGAGCTGTTTTTT. Residues: CSASGEAERGTGELFF. The chain recombines TRBV20-1 with TRBJ2-2; possibly TRBD2 for D (6 bases). Germline values: CDR1 DFQATT, CDR2 SNEGSKA (reference sequence). The CDR3 is 16 residues long. V was shortened by 3 bases and J by 4 bases, with 18 bases between the two germline ends.

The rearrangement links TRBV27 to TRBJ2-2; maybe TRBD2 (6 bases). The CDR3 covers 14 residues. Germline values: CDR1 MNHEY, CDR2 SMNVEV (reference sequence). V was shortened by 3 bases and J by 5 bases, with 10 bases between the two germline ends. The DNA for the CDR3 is TGTGCCAGCAGTTTCCACGGAGGGACCGGGGAGCTGTTTTTT. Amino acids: CASSFHGGTGELFF.

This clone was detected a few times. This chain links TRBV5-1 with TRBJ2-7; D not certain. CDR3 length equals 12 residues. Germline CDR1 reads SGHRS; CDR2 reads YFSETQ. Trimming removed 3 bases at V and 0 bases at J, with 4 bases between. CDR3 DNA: TGCGCCAGCAGCTCGGTCTCCTACGAGCAGTACTTC. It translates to CASSSVSYEQYF.

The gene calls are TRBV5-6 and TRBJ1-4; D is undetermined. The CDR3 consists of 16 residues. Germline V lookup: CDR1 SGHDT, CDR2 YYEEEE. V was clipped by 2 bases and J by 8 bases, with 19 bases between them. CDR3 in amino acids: CASSLRGGDRREKLFF. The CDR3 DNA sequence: TGTGCCAGCAGCTTACGAGGTGGTGATAGGAGAGAAAAACTGTTTTTT.

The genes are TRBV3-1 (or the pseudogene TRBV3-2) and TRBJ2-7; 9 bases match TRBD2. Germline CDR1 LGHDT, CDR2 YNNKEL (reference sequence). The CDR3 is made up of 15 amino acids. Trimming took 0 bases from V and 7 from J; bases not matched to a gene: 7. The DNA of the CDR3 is TGTGCCAGCAGCCAAGATCCTAGCGGGATGTGGGAGCAGTACTTC. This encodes CASSQDPSGMWEQYF.

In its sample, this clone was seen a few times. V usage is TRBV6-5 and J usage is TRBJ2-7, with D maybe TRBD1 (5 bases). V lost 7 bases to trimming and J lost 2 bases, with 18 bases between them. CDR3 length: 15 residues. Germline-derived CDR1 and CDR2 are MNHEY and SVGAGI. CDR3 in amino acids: CASKHLTAGTYEQYF. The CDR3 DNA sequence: TGTGCCAGCAAGCACTTAACGGCAGGGACCTACGAGCAGTACTTC.

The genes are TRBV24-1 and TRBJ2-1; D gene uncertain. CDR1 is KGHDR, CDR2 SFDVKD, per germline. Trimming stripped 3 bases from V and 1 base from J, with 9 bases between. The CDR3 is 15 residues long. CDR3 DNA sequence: TGTGCCACCAGTGATACAGTGAAATCCTACAATGAGCAGTTCTTC. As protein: CATSDTVKSYNEQFF.

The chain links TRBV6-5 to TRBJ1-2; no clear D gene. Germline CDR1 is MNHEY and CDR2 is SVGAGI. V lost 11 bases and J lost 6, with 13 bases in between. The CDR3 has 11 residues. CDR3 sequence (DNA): TGTGCCGGTGGGGAGGTAGATGGCTACACCTTC. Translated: CAGGEVDGYTF.

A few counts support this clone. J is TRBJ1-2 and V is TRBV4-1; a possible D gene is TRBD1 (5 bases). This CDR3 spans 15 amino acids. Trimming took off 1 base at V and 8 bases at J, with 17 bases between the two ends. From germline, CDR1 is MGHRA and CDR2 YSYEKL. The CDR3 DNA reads TGCGCCAGCAGCCAAGGCGGCACGGGGCTAGAAGGCTACACCTTC. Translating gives CASSQGGTGLEGYTF.

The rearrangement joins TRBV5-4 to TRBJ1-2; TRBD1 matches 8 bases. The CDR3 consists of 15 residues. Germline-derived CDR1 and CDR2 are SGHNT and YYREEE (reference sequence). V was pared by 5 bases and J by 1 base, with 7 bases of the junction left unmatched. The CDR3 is CASSQRTGSNYGYTF. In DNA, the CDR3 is TGTGCCAGCAGTCAAAGGACAGGGAGTAACTATGGCTACACCTTC.

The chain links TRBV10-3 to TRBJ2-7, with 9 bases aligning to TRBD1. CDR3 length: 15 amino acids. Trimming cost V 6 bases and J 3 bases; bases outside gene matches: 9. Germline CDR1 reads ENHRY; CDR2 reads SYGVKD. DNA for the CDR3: TGTGCCATCAGCCAGCCGGGACAGGGTAACTACGAGCAGTACTTC. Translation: CAISQPGQGNYEQYF.

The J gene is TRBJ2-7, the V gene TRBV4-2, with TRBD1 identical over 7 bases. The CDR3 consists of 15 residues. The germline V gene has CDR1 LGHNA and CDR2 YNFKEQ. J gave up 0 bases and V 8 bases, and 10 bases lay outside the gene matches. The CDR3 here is CASARETGSSYEQYF. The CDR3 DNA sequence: TGTGCCAGCGCGAGAGAGACAGGGAGCTCCTACGAGCAGTACTTC.

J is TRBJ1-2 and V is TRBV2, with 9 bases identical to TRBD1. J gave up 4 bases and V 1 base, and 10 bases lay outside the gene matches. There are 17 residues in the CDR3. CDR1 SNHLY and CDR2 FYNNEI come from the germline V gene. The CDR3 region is CASSEEEGQGPLYGYTF. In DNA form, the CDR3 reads TGTGCCAGCAGTGAAGAGGAGGGACAGGGCCCCCTCTATGGCTACACCTTC.

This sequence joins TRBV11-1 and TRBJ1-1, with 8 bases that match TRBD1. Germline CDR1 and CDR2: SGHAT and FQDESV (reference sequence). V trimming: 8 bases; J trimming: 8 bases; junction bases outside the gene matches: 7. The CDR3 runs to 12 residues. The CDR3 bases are TGTGCCAGCGGCTATACAGGGGGAGAAGCTTTCTTT. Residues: CASGYTGGEAFF.

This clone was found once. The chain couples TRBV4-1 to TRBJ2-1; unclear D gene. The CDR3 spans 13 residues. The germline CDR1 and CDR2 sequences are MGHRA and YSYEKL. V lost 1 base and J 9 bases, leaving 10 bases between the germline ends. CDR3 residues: CASSQGAVFEQFF. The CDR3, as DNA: TGCGCCAGCAGCCAAGGGGCAGTCTTTGAGCAGTTCTTC.

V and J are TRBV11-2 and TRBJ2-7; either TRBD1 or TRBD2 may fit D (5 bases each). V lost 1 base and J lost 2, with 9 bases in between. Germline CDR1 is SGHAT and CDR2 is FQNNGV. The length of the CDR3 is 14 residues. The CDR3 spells CASSLGGFTYEQYF. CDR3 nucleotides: TGTGCCAGCAGCTTAGGGGGGTTTACCTACGAGCAGTACTTC. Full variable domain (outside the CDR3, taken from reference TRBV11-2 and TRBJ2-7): EAGVAQSPRYKIIEKRQSVAFWCNPISGHATLYWYQQILGQGPKLLIQFQNNGVVDDSQLPKDRFSAERLKGVDSTLKIQPAKLEDSAVYLCASSLGGFTYEQYFGPGTRLTVT.

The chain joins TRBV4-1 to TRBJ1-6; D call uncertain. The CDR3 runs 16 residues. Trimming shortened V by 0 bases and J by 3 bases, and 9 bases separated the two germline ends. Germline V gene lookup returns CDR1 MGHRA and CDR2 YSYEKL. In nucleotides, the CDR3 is TGCGCCAGCAGCCAAGAACCAGAAAGCTATAATTCACCCCTCCACTTT. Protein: CASSQEPESYNSPLHF.

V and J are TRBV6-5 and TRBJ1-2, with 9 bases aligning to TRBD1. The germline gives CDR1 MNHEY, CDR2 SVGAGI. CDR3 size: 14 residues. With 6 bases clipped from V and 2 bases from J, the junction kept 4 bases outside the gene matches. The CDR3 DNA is TGTGCCAGCAGACCCGGGACAGGGAACTATGGCTACACCTTC. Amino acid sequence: CASRPGTGNYGYTF.

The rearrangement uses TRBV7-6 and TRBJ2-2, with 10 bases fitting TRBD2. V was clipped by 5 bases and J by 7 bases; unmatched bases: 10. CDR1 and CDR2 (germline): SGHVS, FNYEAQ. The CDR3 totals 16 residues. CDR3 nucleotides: TGTGCCAGCAGCCTCGGACTAGCGGAGGTTGGCGGGGAGCTGTTTTTT. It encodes CASSLGLAEVGGELFF.

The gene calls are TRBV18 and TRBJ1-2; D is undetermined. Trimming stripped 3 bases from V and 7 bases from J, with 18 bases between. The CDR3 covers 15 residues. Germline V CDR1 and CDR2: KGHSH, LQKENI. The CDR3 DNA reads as TGTGCCAGCTCACCGCCAGTAAATCGAGTGGTTGGCTACACCTTC. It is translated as CASSPPVNRVVGYTF.

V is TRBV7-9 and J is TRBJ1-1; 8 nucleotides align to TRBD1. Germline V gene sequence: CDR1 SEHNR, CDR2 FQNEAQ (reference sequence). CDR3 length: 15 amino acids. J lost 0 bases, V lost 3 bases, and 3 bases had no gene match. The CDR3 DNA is TGTGCCAGCAGCTTCGGACAGGGAATGAACACTGAAGCTTTCTTT. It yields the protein CASSFGQGMNTEAFF.

The CDR3 DNA reads as TGTGCCAGCAGGAACTCTGAGACCCAGTACTTC. It translates to CASRNSETQYF. The chain recombines TRBV6-5 with TRBJ2-5; D gene unclear. The CDR3 is 11 residues long. Germline CDR1 MNHEY, CDR2 SVGAGI. V lost 6 bases to trimming and J lost 5 bases, with 7 bases between them.